This passage covers 28 T cell receptor beta chains from one sample sequenced in a study of T cells expressing NK-cell markers. TCRdb re-called the 5' RACE reads, yielding one record per CDR3 amino acid sequence without DNA. This sample contains fewer than 300,000 distinct CDR3 sequences. The sample was blood T cells: a sorted CD56 or NKG2C T cell subset, CD4+ or CD8+ T cells, or bulk PBMC T cells (not recorded which). These receptors came from a woman aged 18 to 75 in good health.

The CDR3 loop reads CSARDRISGITDTQYF. The chain has TRBV20-1 and TRBJ2-3; checking the TCRdb D call of TRBD2 is not possible without DNA. Germline loops: CDR1 DFQATT, CDR2 SNEGSKA (reference sequence). The CDR3 has 16 amino acids.

The rearrangement joins TRBV5-1 to TRBJ2-3; the D call of TRBD1 rests on TCRdb alone, since no DNA is present to check it. The CDR3 extends over 16 amino acids. CDR1 and CDR2 from the germline V gene are SGHRS and YFSETQ. The CDR3 region is CASSPGQRYGTDTQYF.

The chain combines TRBV20-1 with TRBJ2-5; TCRdb names TRBD1, which stays unverified in the absence of DNA. Germline loops: CDR1 DFQATT, CDR2 SNEGSKA (reference sequence). The CDR3 extends over 16 amino acids. The CDR3 reads CSARDWGRGSQETQYF.

The J gene is TRBJ2-7, the V gene TRBV20-1; TCRdb's D call, TRBD1, is unchecked because there is no DNA. CDR1 and CDR2 from the germline V gene are DFQATT and SNEGSKA (reference sequence). The CDR3 contains 14 residues. The CDR3 loop reads CSAPGGDGPYEQYF.

The chain has TRBV20-1 and TRBJ2-2; the TRBD1 assignment by TCRdb is unverifiable without DNA. The germline CDR1 and CDR2 sequences are DFQATT and SNEGSKA (reference sequence). The CDR3 loop spans 13 amino acids. Here the CDR3 reads CSAQSGDNGELFF.

This chain joins TRBV20-1 and TRBJ1-3; TCRdb's assignment of TRBD1 cannot be checked, as there is no DNA. The CDR3 has 15 residues. In germline, CDR1 is DFQATT, CDR2 SNEGSKA (reference sequence). The CDR3 region is CSASPGQSSGNTIYF.

V and J are TRBV4-2 and TRBJ2-3; TCRdb reports TRBD1, a call that lacks DNA to check it against. This CDR3 spans 16 amino acids. Per germline, CDR1 LGHNA and CDR2 YNFKEQ. The CDR3 protein is CASSREGQGHTDTQYF.

The genes are TRBV20-1 and TRBJ1-2. Per the germline V gene, CDR1 is DFQATT and CDR2 is SNEGSKA (reference sequence). The CDR3 length is 14 residues. CDR3 residues: CSARRDPLGYGYTF.

The chain is built from TRBV19 and TRBJ2-7; TCRdb's assignment of TRBD1 cannot be checked, as there is no DNA. The CDR3 consists of 14 residues. CDR1 and CDR2 from the germline V gene are LNHDA and SQIVND (reference sequence). Here the CDR3 reads CASSIGGAFYEQYF.

The V and J genes are TRBV20-1 and TRBJ2-7; the D gene TCRdb calls, TRBD1, cannot be checked with no DNA. The germline V gene has CDR1 DFQATT and CDR2 SNEGSKA (reference sequence). CDR3 length: 13 amino acids. Here the CDR3 reads CSANGRGKIKQYF.

The chain joins TRBV5-8 to TRBJ2-7. The CDR3 is 11 residues long. CDR1 is SGHTS and CDR2 is YDEGEE in the germline V gene. The CDR3 protein is CASGQSGKQYF.

V gene TRBV7-2 combines with J gene TRBJ2-1; TCRdb's D call of TRBD1 is untestable without DNA. The CDR3 spans 15 residues. Germline-derived CDR1 and CDR2 are SGHTA and FQGNSA. CDR3 sequence reads: CASSLSGTTYNEQFF.

V is TRBV6-5 and J is TRBJ1-3; TCRdb's assignment of TRBD1 cannot be checked, as there is no DNA. The CDR3 consists of 14 residues. Looked up from germline, CDR1 is MNHEY and CDR2 is SVGAGI. The CDR3 region is CASSYGVAGNTIYF.

This sequence joins TRBV9 and TRBJ2-1; TCRdb indicates TRBD2, and absent DNA this call remains unverified. The CDR3 is made up of 16 amino acids. Germline V gene sequence: CDR1 SGDLS, CDR2 YYNGEE. The CDR3 sequence: CASTQSPWDFGNEQFF.

The chain employs TRBV14 and TRBJ2-1; TCRdb's assignment of TRBD2 cannot be checked, as there is no DNA. Per germline, CDR1 SGHDN and CDR2 FVKESK. The CDR3 has 16 residues. The CDR3 is CASSQGRLAGGDEQFF.

This rearrangement joins TRBV29-1 to TRBJ2-7; absent DNA, TCRdb's TRBD1 call cannot be checked. CDR1 is SQVTM, CDR2 ANQGSEA, per germline. There are 12 residues in the CDR3. The CDR3 protein is CSVQGIAYEQYF.

The chain employs TRBV4-3 and TRBJ1-3. CDR1 LGHNA and CDR2 YSLEER come from the germline V gene. This CDR3 has 13 amino acids. CDR3 region: CASSSGAGNTIYF.

The chain uses TRBV12-3 or TRBV12-4 and TRBJ2-1; TCRdb names TRBD2, which stays unverified in the absence of DNA. The CDR3 runs to 15 residues. The chain's CDR3 is CASSSTSGLYNEQFF.

The chain uses TRBV4-3 and TRBJ2-3. Germline V gene lookup returns CDR1 LGHNA and CDR2 YSLEER. The length of the CDR3 is 11 residues. This CDR3 is CASSQGDTQYF.

This sequence joins TRBV6-4 and TRBJ1-5; TCRdb picks TRBD1, but there is no DNA to check that call. Germline CDR1 and CDR2: MRHNA and SNTAGT. CDR3 length: 15 amino acids. The CDR3 is CASSGRQGSNQPQHF.

The CDR3 here is CASSLGPPGELFF. The rearrangement uses TRBV3-1 and TRBJ2-2; as DNA is missing, the TRBD2 call by TCRdb cannot be tested. In germline, CDR1 is LGHDT, CDR2 YNNKEL (reference sequence). There are 13 residues in the CDR3.

Here the CDR3 reads CSARTSAGTDTQYF. The rearrangement joins TRBV20-1 to TRBJ2-3; TCRdb's D gene call, TRBD2, goes unchecked for lack of DNA. The CDR3 length is 14 residues. Germline V gene data show CDR1 as DFQATT and CDR2 as SNEGSKA (reference sequence).

This chain links TRBV5-1 with TRBJ1-1; there is no DNA to check the TCRdb D call of TRBD1. CDR1 is SGHRS, CDR2 YFSETQ, per germline. There are 16 residues in the CDR3. CDR3 region: CASSIDRGLMNTEAFF.

J is TRBJ2-2 and V is TRBV20-1; TCRdb gives TRBD2 as the D gene, but with no DNA this cannot be confirmed. The length of the CDR3 is 16 residues. CDR1 is DFQATT, CDR2 SNEGSKA, per germline (reference sequence). This chain's CDR3 is CSASIAGGGNTGELFF.

The V gene is TRBV7-3, the J gene TRBJ2-3; TCRdb's assignment of TRBD2 cannot be checked, as there is no DNA. Germline CDR1 reads SGHTA; CDR2 reads FQGTGA. This CDR3 is built from 12 residues. The CDR3 sequence: CASSFGSKTQYF.

This chain connects TRBV5-4 to TRBJ2-1. Per the germline V gene, CDR1 is SGHNT and CDR2 is YYREEE (reference sequence). The CDR3 is 13 amino acids. The CDR3 loop reads CASGSGLYNEQFF.

This chain connects TRBV7-3 to TRBJ2-1; TCRdb reports TRBD2, a call that lacks DNA to check it against. The CDR3 totals 16 residues. From germline, CDR1 is SGHTA and CDR2 FQGTGA. CDR3: CASSLRGGLPYNEQFF.

The rearrangement uses TRBV5-4 and TRBJ2-2; checking the TCRdb D call of TRBD1 is not possible without DNA. The CDR3 is 16 residues long. Germline V gives CDR1 SGHNT, CDR2 YYREEE (reference sequence). The CDR3 here is CASSFGGGADTGELFF. The entire variable domain, with the rest obtained from reference TRBV5-4 and TRBJ2-2, is as follows: ETGVTQSPTHLIKTRGQQVTLRCSSQSGHNTVSWYQQALGQGPQFIFQYYREEENGRGNFPPRFSGLQFPNYSSELNVNALELDDSALYLCASSFGGGADTGELFFGEGSRLTVL.